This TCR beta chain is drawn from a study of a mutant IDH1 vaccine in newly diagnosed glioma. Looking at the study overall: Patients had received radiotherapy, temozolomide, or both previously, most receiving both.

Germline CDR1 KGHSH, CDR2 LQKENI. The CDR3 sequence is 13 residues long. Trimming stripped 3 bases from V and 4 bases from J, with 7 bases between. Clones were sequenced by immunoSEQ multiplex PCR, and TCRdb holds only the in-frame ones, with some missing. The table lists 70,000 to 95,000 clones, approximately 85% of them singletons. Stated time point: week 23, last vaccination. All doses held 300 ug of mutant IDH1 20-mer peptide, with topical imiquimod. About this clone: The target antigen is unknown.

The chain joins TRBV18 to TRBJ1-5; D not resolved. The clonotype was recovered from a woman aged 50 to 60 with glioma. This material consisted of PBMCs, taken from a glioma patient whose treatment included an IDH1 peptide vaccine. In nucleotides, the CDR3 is TGTGCCAGCTCACCTGGGGAGAATCAGCCCCAGCATTTT. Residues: CASSPGENQPQHF. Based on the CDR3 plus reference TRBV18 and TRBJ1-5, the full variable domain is NAGVMQNPRHLVRRRGQEARLRCSPMKGHSHVYWYRQLPEEGLKFMVYLQKENIIDESGMPKERFSAEFPKEGPSILRIQQVVRGDSAAYFCASSPGENQPQHFGDGTRLSIL.